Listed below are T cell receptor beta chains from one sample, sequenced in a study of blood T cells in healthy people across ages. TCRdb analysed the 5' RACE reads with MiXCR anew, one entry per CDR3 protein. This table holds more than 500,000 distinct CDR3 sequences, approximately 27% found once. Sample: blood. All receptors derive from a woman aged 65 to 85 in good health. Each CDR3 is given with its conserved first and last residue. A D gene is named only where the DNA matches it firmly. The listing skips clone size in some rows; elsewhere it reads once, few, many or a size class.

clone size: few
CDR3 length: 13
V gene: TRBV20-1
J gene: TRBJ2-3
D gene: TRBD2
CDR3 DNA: TGCAGTGCTAGACTAGCGGGCACAGATACGCAGTATTTT
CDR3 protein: CSARLAGTDTQYF

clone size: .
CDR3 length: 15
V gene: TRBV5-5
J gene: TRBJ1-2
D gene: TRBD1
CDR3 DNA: TGTGCCAGCAGCTTCGACAGGGCTCTCAACTATGGCTACACCTTC
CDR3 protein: CASSFDRALNYGYTF

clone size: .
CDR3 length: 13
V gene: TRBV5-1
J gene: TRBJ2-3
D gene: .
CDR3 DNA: TGCGCCAGCAGCCAGATAGCAGGTGATACGCAGTATTTT
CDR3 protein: CASSQIAGDTQYF

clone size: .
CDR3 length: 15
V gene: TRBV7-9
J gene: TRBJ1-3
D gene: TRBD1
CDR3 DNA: TGTGCCAGCAGGGATGACAGGGGCTCTGGAAACACCATATATTTT
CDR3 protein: CASRDDRGSGNTIYF

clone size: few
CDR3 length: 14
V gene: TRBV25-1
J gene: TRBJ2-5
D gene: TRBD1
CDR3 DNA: TGTGCCAGCAGTAACCCGGGGACAGACGGGACCCAGTACTTC
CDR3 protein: CASSNPGTDGTQYF

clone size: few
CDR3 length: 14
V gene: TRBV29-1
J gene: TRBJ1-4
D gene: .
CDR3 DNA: TGCAGCGTACTACCTTCGATTTCTAATGAAAAACTGTTTTTT
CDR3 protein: CSVLPSISNEKLFF

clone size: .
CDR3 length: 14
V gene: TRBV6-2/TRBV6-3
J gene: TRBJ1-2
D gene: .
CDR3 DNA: TGTGCCAGCAACTTCCCCGGAGGATTATATGGCTACACCTTC
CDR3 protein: CASNFPGGLYGYTF

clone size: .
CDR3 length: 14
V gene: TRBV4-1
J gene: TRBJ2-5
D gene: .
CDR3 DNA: TGCGCCAGCAGCCAAGTCCGACTAGTGGGGACCCAGCACTTC
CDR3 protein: CASSQVRLVGTQHF

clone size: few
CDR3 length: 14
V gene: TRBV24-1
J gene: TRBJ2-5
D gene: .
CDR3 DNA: TGTGCCACCAGTGTGGGCAGGGGACAAGAGACCCAGTACTTC
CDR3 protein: CATSVGRGQETQYF

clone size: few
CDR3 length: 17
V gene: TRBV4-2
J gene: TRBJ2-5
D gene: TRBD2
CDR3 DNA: TGTGCCAGCAGCCTTGTACCTAGCGGGGGGGCCGGTGAGACCCAGTACTTC
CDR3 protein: CASSLVPSGGAGETQYF

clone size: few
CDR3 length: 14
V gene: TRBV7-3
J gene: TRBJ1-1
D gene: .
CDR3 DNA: TGTGCCATTCAGGGAAAAGGGAAGAGGACTGAAGCTTTCTTT
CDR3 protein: CAIQGKGKRTEAFF

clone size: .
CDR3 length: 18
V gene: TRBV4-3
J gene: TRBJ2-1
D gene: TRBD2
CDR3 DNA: TGCGCCAACAGCCAAGATGGCCAGGGCGGGGGGCCGTACAATGAGCAGTTCTTC
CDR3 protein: CANSQDGQGGGPYNEQFF

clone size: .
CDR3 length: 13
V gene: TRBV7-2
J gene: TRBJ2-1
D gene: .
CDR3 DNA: TGTGCCAGCAGCCAAGTTAACTACAATGAGCAGTTCTTC
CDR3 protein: CASSQVNYNEQFF

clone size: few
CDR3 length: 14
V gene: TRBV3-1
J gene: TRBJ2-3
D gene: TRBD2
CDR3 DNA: TGTGCCAGCACCACAGCGGGGGGCACAGATACGCAGTATTTT
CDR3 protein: CASTTAGGTDTQYF

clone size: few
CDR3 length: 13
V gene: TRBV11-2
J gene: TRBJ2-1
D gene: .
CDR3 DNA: TGTGCCAGCAGCTTAGGTTTTCGCGATGAGCAGTTCTTC
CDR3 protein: CASSLGFRDEQFF

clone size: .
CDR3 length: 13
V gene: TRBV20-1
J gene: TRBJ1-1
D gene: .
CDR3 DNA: TGCAGTGCTAGGGGGTCGGACAATTCGGTAGCTTTCTTT
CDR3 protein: CSARGSDNSVAFF

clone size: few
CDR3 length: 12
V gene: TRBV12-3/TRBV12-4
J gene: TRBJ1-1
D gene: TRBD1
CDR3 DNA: TGTGCCAGCAGTTTCGGGACAGAGGAAGCTTTCTTT
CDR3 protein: CASSFGTEEAFF

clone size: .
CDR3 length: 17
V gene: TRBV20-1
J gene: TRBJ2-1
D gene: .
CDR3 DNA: TGCAGTGCTAGAGTCTCAGGAGGGGGAAGCTCCTACAATGAGCAGTTCTTC
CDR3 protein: CSARVSGGGSSYNEQFF

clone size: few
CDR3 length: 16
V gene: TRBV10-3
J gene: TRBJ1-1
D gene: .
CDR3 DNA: TGTGCCATCAGTGAGTCAGCCCCGGGGTGGGGCACTGAAGCTTTCTTT
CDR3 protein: CAISESAPGWGTEAFF

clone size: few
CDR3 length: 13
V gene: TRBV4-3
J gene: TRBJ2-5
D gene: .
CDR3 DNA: TGCGCCAGCAGCCAAGGAGAGCGTGAGACCCAGTACTTC
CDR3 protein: CASSQGERETQYF

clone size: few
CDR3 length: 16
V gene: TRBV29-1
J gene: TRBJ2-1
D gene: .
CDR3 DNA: TGCAGCGTTGAAAATCCTCAGGCTAGGAGGGGCAATGAGCAGTTCTTC
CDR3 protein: CSVENPQARRGNEQFF

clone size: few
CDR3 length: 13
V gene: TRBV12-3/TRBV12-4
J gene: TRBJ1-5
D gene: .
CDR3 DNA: TGTGCCAGCAGTTCGGGCCGTAATCAGCCCCAGCATTTT
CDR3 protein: CASSSGRNQPQHF

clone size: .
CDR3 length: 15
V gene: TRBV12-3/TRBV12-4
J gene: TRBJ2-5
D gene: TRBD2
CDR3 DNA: TGTGCCAGCACCACGTTTAGCGGGGGGCAAGAGACCCAGTACTTC
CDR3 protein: CASTTFSGGQETQYF

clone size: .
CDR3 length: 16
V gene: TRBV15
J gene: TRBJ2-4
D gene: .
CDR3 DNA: TGTGCCACCAGTGAGGGGACGCTAGTAGCCAAAAACATTCAGTACTTC
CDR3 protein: CATSEGTLVAKNIQYF

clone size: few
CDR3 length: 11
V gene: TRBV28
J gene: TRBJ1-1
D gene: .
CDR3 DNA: TGTGCCAGCAGTCCTAGGACTGAAGCTTTCTTT
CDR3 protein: CASSPRTEAFF

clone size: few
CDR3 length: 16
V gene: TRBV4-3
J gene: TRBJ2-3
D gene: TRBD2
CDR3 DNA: TGCGCCAGCAGCCCACTAGCGGGGACTAGCACAGATACGCAGTATTTT
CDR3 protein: CASSPLAGTSTDTQYF

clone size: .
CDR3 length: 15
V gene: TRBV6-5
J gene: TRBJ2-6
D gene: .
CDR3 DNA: TGTGCCAGCAGCACAGGGTTCGCCGGGGCCAACGTCCTGACTTTC
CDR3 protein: CASSTGFAGANVLTF

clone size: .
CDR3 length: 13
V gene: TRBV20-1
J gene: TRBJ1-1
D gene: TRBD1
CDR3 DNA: TGCAGTGCCATCCAGGGGGCGCAGAGTGAAGCTTTCTTT
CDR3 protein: CSAIQGAQSEAFF

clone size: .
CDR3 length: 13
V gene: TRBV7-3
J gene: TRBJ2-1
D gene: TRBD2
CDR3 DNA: TGTGCCAGCAGCTTAGCGGGAGCGGATGAGCAGTTCTTC
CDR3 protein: CASSLAGADEQFF